The clone carrying this T cell receptor (beta chain) was seen a few times. Its antigen is still unknown. This specimen belongs to a study of early T cells in non-severe SARS-CoV-2 infection. Study-wide context: Sequencing of unsorted whole blood was done on bulk RNA, leaving chains unpaired.

As part of library construction, unique molecular identifiers were attached to individual cDNA molecules. TCRdb independently ran MiXCR on the 5' RACE reads; one entry per CDR3 protein. The table lists 100,000 to 120,000 distinct CDR3 sequences, roughly 12% of them singletons, with approximately 3.5% in the top ten. The study, taken as a whole, reports: CD4 and private specificities were missed by VDJdb matching, which favored anti-spike CD8 responses.

This CDR3 has 15 amino acids. V trimming: 5 bases; J trimming: 3 bases; junction bases outside the gene matches: 5. Germline V CDR1 and CDR2: DFQATT, SNEGSKA (reference sequence). This sequence joins TRBV20-1 and TRBJ2-5; 14 bases are a match to TRBD2. The source material was whole blood, sampled at baseline. The sequence was collected from an adult who was a healthcare worker with PCR-confirmed SARS-CoV-2 infection or an uninfected control (not recorded which). Here the CDR3 reads CSAAGLAGEEETQYF. CDR3 nucleotides: TGCAGTGCTGCGGGACTAGCGGGAGAGGAAGAGACCCAGTACTTC.